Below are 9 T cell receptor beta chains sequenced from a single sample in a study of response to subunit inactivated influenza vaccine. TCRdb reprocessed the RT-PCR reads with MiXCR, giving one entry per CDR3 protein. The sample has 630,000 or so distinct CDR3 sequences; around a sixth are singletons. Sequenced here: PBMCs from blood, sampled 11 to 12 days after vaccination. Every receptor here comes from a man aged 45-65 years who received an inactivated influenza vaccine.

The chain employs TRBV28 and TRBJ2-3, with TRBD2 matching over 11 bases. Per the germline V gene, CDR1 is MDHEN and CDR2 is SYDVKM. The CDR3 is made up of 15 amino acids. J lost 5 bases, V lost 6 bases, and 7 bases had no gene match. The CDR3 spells CASRELAGVGDTQYF. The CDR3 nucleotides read TGTGCCAGCAGGGAACTAGCGGGAGTGGGAGATACGCAGTATTTT.

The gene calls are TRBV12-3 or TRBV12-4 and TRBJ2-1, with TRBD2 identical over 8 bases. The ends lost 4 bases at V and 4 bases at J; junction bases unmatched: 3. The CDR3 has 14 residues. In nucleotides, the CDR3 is TGTGCCAGCAGTTCGACTAGCGAGTACAATGAGCAGTTCTTC. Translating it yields CASSSTSEYNEQFF.

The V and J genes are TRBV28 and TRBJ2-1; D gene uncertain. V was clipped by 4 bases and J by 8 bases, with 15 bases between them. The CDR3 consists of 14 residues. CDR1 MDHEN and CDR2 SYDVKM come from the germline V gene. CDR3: CASSSPDDGDEQFF. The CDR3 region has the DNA TGTGCCAGCAGTTCCCCGGACGACGGCGATGAGCAGTTCTTC.

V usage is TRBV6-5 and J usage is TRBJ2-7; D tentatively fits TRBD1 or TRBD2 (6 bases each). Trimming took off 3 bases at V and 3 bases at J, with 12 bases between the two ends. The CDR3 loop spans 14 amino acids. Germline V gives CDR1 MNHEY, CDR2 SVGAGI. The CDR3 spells CASSYAGGGYEQYF. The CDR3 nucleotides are TGTGCCAGCAGTTATGCCGGGGGCGGCTACGAGCAGTACTTC.

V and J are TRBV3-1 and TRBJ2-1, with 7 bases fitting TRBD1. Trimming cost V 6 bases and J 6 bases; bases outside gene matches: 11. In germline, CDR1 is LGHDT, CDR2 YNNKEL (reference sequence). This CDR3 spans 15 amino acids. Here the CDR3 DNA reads TGTGCCAGCAGTCCCCAGGGGGAGATGGGCAATGAGCAGTTCTTC. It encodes CASSPQGEMGNEQFF.

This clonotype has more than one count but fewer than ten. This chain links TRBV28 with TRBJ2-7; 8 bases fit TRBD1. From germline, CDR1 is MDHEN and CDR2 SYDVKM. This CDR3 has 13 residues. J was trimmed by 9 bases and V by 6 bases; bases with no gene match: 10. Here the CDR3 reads CASSPPDRGPQYF. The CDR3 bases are TGTGCCAGCAGCCCGCCTGACAGGGGCCCGCAGTACTTC. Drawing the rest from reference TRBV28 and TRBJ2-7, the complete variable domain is DVKVTQSSRYLVKRTGEKVFLECVQDMDHENMFWYRQDPGLGLRLIYFSYDVKMKEKGDIPEGYSVSREKKERFSLILESASTNQTSMYLCASSPPDRGPQYFGPGTRLTVT.

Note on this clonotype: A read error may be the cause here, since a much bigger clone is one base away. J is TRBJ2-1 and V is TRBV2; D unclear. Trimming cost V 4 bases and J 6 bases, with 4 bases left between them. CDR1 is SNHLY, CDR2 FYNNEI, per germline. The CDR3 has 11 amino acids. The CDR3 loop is CASSGFNEQFF. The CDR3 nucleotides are TGTGCCAGCAGTGGATTCAATGAGCAGTTCTTC.

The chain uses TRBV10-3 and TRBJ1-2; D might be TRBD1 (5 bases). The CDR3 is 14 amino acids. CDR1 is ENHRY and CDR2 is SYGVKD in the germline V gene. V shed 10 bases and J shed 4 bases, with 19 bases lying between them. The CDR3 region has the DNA TGTGCCACCGCGTTCAGTTCTGACAGCTATGGCTACACCTTC. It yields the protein CATAFSSDSYGYTF.

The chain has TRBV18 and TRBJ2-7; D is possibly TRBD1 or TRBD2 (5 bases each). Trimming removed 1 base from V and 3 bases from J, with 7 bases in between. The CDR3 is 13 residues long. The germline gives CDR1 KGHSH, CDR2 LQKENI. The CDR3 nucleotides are TGTGCCAGCTCACCACGGGGGATCTACGAGCAGTACTTC. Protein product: CASSPRGIYEQYF.